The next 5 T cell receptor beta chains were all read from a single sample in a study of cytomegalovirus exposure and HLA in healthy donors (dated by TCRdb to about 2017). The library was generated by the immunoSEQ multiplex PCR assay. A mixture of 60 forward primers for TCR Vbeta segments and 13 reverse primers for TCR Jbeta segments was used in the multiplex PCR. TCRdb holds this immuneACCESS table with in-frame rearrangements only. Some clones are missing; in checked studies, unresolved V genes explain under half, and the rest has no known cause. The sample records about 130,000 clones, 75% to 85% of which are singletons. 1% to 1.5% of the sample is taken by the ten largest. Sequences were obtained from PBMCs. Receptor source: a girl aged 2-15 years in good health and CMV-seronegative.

This chain's CDR3 is CASNWRLAVSYEQYF. The CDR3, as DNA: TGCGCCAGCAACTGGCGACTAGCGGTCTCCTACGAGCAGTACTTC. The gene calls are TRBV5-1 and TRBJ2-7, with 9 bases aligning to TRBD2. V trimming: 6 bases; J trimming: 0 bases; junction bases outside the gene matches: 7. The CDR3 consists of 15 residues. Germline V gives CDR1 SGHRS, CDR2 YFSETQ.

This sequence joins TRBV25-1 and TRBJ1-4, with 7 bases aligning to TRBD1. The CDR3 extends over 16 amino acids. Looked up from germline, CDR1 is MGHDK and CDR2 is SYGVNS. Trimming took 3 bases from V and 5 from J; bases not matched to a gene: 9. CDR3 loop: CASSDLEGGQNEKLFF. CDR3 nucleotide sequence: TGTGCCAGCAGTGATCTGGAGGGGGGACAGAATGAAAAACTGTTTTTT.

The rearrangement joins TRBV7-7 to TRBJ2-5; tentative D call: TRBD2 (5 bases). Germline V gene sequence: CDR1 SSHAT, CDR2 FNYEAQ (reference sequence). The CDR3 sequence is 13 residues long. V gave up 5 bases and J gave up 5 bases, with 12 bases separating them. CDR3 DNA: TGTGCCAGCAGCCCGTCGGGGTTGGAGACCCAGTACTTC. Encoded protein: CASSPSGLETQYF.

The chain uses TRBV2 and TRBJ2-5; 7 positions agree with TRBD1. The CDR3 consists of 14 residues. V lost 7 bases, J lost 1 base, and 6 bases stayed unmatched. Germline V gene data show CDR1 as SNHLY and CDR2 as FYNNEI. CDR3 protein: CASKYRGSQETQYF. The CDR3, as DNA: TGTGCCAGCAAATACAGGGGATCCCAAGAGACCCAGTACTTC.

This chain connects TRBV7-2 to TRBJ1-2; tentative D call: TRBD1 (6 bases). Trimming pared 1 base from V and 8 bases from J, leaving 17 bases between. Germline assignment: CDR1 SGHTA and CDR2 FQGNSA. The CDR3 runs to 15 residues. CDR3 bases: TGTGCCAGCAGCTTAGGAGGACAGCCTTATCGGGGCTACACCTTC. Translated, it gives CASSLGGQPYRGYTF.